A selection of T cell receptor beta chains follows, all from one sample in a study of blood T cell repertoires in COVID-19. TCRdb keeps only in-frame clones here, not all; method: immunoSEQ multiplex PCR. The sample contains 110,000 to 150,000 clones, roughly 83% of which appear only once. Sequenced material: peripheral blood. The source of these receptors is a woman of 80 years or more with acute or convalescent COVID-19. The CDR3 runs from the conserved cysteine through the conserved F or W. Fields, in order: D gene, V gene, CDR3 length, J gene, clone size, CDR3 protein, CDR3 DNA. A D gene is named only where the DNA matches it firmly. Some rows mark clone size as missing; the rest say once, few, many or name a class of expanded clone.

d_call: .; v_call: TRBV5-1; cdr3_length: 14; j_call: TRBJ2-5; clone_size: .; cdr3_aa: CASSWDSGRETQYF; cdr3_nt: TGCGCCAGCAGCTGGGACTCTGGGCGGGAGACCCAGTACTTC
d_call: .; v_call: TRBV10-1; cdr3_length: 18; j_call: TRBJ1-5; clone_size: few; cdr3_aa: CASSSRPQRAGDNQPQHF; cdr3_nt: TGCGCCAGCAGTTCCCGACCTCAAAGGGCAGGGGACAATCAGCCCCAGCATTTT
d_call: .; v_call: TRBV5-6; cdr3_length: 11; j_call: TRBJ1-2; clone_size: once; cdr3_aa: CASSRDYGYTF; cdr3_nt: TGTGCCAGCAGTCGGGACTATGGCTACACCTTC
d_call: TRBD1; v_call: TRBV7-6; cdr3_length: 14; j_call: TRBJ1-1; clone_size: .; cdr3_aa: CATQRTGGNTEAFF; cdr3_nt: TGTGCCACACAGAGGACAGGGGGCAACACTGAAGCTTTCTTT
d_call: TRBD1; v_call: TRBV7-9; cdr3_length: 15; j_call: TRBJ1-6; clone_size: .; cdr3_aa: CASSVYRGPNSPLHF; cdr3_nt: TGTGCCAGCAGCGTATACAGGGGGCCTAATTCACCCCTCCACTTT
d_call: TRBD1; v_call: TRBV5-4; cdr3_length: 14; j_call: TRBJ1-2; clone_size: .; cdr3_aa: CASSSKTGHYGYTF; cdr3_nt: TGTGCCAGCAGCTCTAAGACAGGGCACTATGGCTACACCTTC
d_call: TRBD1; v_call: TRBV27; cdr3_length: 17; j_call: TRBJ2-2; clone_size: .; cdr3_aa: CASSPAGTGGVTGELFF; cdr3_nt: TGTGCCAGCAGTCCCGCCGGGACAGGGGGCGTCACCGGGGAGCTGTTTTTT
d_call: TRBD2; v_call: TRBV4-2; cdr3_length: 16; j_call: TRBJ2-3; clone_size: .; cdr3_aa: CASTAGSGGATDTQYF; cdr3_nt: TGTGCCAGCACCGCCGGCAGCGGGGGGGCCACAGATACGCAGTATTTT
d_call: TRBD1; v_call: TRBV6-2/TRBV6-3; cdr3_length: 16; j_call: TRBJ1-5; clone_size: .; cdr3_aa: CASSYGTGRGLQPQHF; cdr3_nt: TGTGCCAGCAGTTACGGTACGGGCAGGGGGCTTCAGCCCCAGCATTTT
d_call: .; v_call: TRBV7-2; cdr3_length: 15; j_call: TRBJ1-2; clone_size: few; cdr3_aa: CASSLKRATNYGYTF; cdr3_nt: TGTGCCAGCAGCTTAAAGCGGGCGACTAACTATGGCTACACCTTC
d_call: .; v_call: TRBV5-1; cdr3_length: 14; j_call: TRBJ1-2; clone_size: few; cdr3_aa: CASTPGGQHYGYTF; cdr3_nt: TGCGCCAGCACCCCCGGCGGCCAGCACTATGGCTACACCTTC
d_call: .; v_call: TRBV25-1; cdr3_length: 15; j_call: TRBJ1-5; clone_size: .; cdr3_aa: CASSESGRLNQPQHF; cdr3_nt: TGTGCCAGCAGTGAATCAGGCAGGCTCAATCAGCCCCAGCATTTT
d_call: TRBD2; v_call: TRBV2; cdr3_length: 14; j_call: TRBJ2-2; clone_size: .; cdr3_aa: CASIGLANTGELFF; cdr3_nt: TGTGCCAGCATCGGACTAGCTAACACCGGGGAGCTGTTTTTT
d_call: .; v_call: TRBV7-2; cdr3_length: 14; j_call: TRBJ2-5; clone_size: .; cdr3_aa: CASSFAEASETQYF; cdr3_nt: TGTGCCAGCAGCTTCGCGGAGGCTTCGGAGACCCAGTACTTC
d_call: .; v_call: TRBV29-1; cdr3_length: 11; j_call: TRBJ1-1; clone_size: .; cdr3_aa: CSGGRNTEAFF; cdr3_nt: TGCAGCGGGGGTAGGAACACTGAAGCTTTCTTT
d_call: .; v_call: TRBV25-1; cdr3_length: 14; j_call: TRBJ2-5; clone_size: .; cdr3_aa: CASSDVLAQETQYF; cdr3_nt: TGTGCCAGCAGTGATGTCCTAGCCCAAGAGACCCAGTACTTC
d_call: .; v_call: TRBV5-1; cdr3_length: 14; j_call: TRBJ1-2; clone_size: .; cdr3_aa: CASSLGWGGHGYTF; cdr3_nt: TGCGCCAGCAGCCTAGGGTGGGGAGGCCATGGCTACACCTTC
d_call: TRBD1; v_call: TRBV10-3; cdr3_length: 16; j_call: TRBJ1-6; clone_size: few; cdr3_aa: CAISPGQGSLRGSLHF; cdr3_nt: TGTGCCATCAGTCCGGGACAGGGTAGTTTAAGGGGGTCCCTCCACTTT
d_call: .; v_call: TRBV5-4; cdr3_length: 12; j_call: TRBJ1-2; clone_size: .; cdr3_aa: CASSFGDYGYTF; cdr3_nt: TGTGCCAGCAGCTTTGGAGACTATGGCTACACCTTC
d_call: TRBD1; v_call: TRBV7-2; cdr3_length: 15; j_call: TRBJ1-3; clone_size: .; cdr3_aa: CASRVTGDFGNTIYF; cdr3_nt: TGTGCCAGCAGAGTAACAGGGGATTTTGGAAACACCATATATTTT
d_call: TRBD2; v_call: TRBV19; cdr3_length: 14; j_call: TRBJ2-3; clone_size: .; cdr3_aa: CASSSGGDTDTQYF; cdr3_nt: TGTGCCAGTAGTAGCGGGGGGGATACAGATACGCAGTATTTT
d_call: TRBD1; v_call: TRBV5-1; cdr3_length: 14; j_call: TRBJ1-1; clone_size: .; cdr3_aa: CASRQQGANTEAFF; cdr3_nt: TGCGCCAGCAGACAACAGGGGGCGAACACTGAAGCTTTCTTT
d_call: .; v_call: TRBV7-2; cdr3_length: 14; j_call: TRBJ1-1; clone_size: .; cdr3_aa: CASTWEGVNTEAFF; cdr3_nt: TGTGCCAGCACCTGGGAGGGGGTGAACACTGAAGCTTTCTTT
d_call: TRBD2; v_call: TRBV11-2; cdr3_length: 13; j_call: TRBJ2-1; clone_size: .; cdr3_aa: CASSSGLADEQFF; cdr3_nt: TGTGCCAGCAGCTCGGGACTAGCGGATGAGCAGTTCTTC
d_call: TRBD1; v_call: TRBV5-4; cdr3_length: 15; j_call: TRBJ1-2; clone_size: .; cdr3_aa: CASSFRDRGLDGYTF; cdr3_nt: TGTGCCAGCAGCTTCAGGGACAGGGGGCTGGATGGCTACACCTTC
d_call: .; v_call: TRBV7-8; cdr3_length: 15; j_call: TRBJ1-4; clone_size: .; cdr3_aa: CASSLVGGAGEKLFF; cdr3_nt: TGTGCCAGCAGCTTAGTAGGGGGGGCCGGTGAAAAACTGTTTTTT
d_call: .; v_call: TRBV6-5; cdr3_length: 13; j_call: TRBJ1-5; clone_size: .; cdr3_aa: CATATDRSGPQHF; cdr3_nt: TGTGCCACCGCAACCGATCGCTCAGGGCCCCAGCATTTT
d_call: TRBD2; v_call: TRBV5-4; cdr3_length: 16; j_call: TRBJ2-2; clone_size: .; cdr3_aa: CASSLRTSGDTGELFF; cdr3_nt: TGTGCCAGCAGCCTACGGACTAGCGGGGACACCGGGGAGCTGTTTTTT
d_call: .; v_call: TRBV5-1; cdr3_length: 15; j_call: TRBJ1-4; clone_size: .; cdr3_aa: CASSLAAGVDEKLFF; cdr3_nt: TGCGCCAGCAGCTTGGCCGCGGGGGTCGACGAAAAACTGTTTTTT
d_call: TRBD1; v_call: TRBV10-3; cdr3_length: 15; j_call: TRBJ1-4; clone_size: .; cdr3_aa: CAISGFRDSNEKLFF; cdr3_nt: TGTGCCATCAGTGGGTTCCGGGACAGTAATGAAAAACTGTTTTTT
d_call: .; v_call: TRBV7-3; cdr3_length: 15; j_call: TRBJ2-7; clone_size: once; cdr3_aa: CASSLQGPSSYEQYF; cdr3_nt: TGTGCCAGCAGCTTACAGGGGCCGAGCTCCTACGAGCAGTACTTC
d_call: .; v_call: TRBV5-8; cdr3_length: 15; j_call: TRBJ1-5; clone_size: .; cdr3_aa: CASSSDTEGIQPQHF; cdr3_nt: TGTGCCAGCAGCTCCGACACGGAGGGGATCCAGCCCCAGCATTTT
d_call: .; v_call: TRBV6-5; cdr3_length: 13; j_call: TRBJ1-6; clone_size: .; cdr3_aa: CASRRDTDSPLHF; cdr3_nt: TGTGCCAGCAGGAGGGACACCGATTCACCCCTCCACTTT
d_call: TRBD2; v_call: TRBV5-1; cdr3_length: 15; j_call: TRBJ2-3; clone_size: .; cdr3_aa: CASSVLAGRTDTQYF; cdr3_nt: TGCGCCAGCAGCGTGCTAGCGGGGAGAACAGATACGCAGTATTTT
d_call: TRBD1; v_call: TRBV27; cdr3_length: 15; j_call: TRBJ1-6; clone_size: once; cdr3_aa: CASSSGQRDFSPLHF; cdr3_nt: TGTGCCAGCAGTTCGGGACAGCGAGATTTTTCACCCCTCCACTTT
d_call: .; v_call: TRBV5-1; cdr3_length: 13; j_call: TRBJ1-2; clone_size: .; cdr3_aa: CASNPGNREGYTF; cdr3_nt: TGCGCCAGCAACCCCGGGAATCGAGAGGGCTACACCTTC
d_call: TRBD1; v_call: TRBV6-5; cdr3_length: 15; j_call: TRBJ1-2; clone_size: .; cdr3_aa: CASSYGTGGDYGYTF; cdr3_nt: TGTGCCAGCAGTTACGGGACAGGGGGGGATTATGGCTACACCTTC
d_call: .; v_call: TRBV2; cdr3_length: 13; j_call: TRBJ1-4; clone_size: few; cdr3_aa: CAGRLRANEKLFF; cdr3_nt: TGTGCCGGAAGACTGCGAGCTAATGAAAAACTGTTTTTT
d_call: .; v_call: TRBV5-5; cdr3_length: 14; j_call: TRBJ1-2; clone_size: .; cdr3_aa: CASSLVARVNGYTF; cdr3_nt: TGTGCCAGCAGCTTGGTCGCCAGGGTGAATGGCTACACCTTC
d_call: .; v_call: TRBV5-4; cdr3_length: 15; j_call: TRBJ1-1; clone_size: .; cdr3_aa: CASSLDPGVPTEAFF; cdr3_nt: TGTGCCAGCAGCTTGGATCCAGGGGTCCCCACTGAAGCTTTCTTT
d_call: .; v_call: TRBV18; cdr3_length: 15; j_call: TRBJ1-5; clone_size: .; cdr3_aa: CASSPAQDSNQPQHF; cdr3_nt: TGTGCCAGCTCACCGGCTCAAGATAGCAATCAGCCCCAGCATTTT
d_call: .; v_call: TRBV29-1; cdr3_length: 11; j_call: TRBJ2-3; clone_size: .; cdr3_aa: CSREWTDTQYF; cdr3_nt: TGCAGCCGCGAGTGGACAGATACGCAGTATTTT
d_call: .; v_call: TRBV7-2; cdr3_length: 16; j_call: TRBJ1-3; clone_size: .; cdr3_aa: CASSLVPTASGNTIYF; cdr3_nt: TGTGCCAGCAGCCTAGTTCCTACAGCTTCTGGAAACACCATATATTTT
d_call: .; v_call: TRBV9; cdr3_length: 14; j_call: TRBJ1-2; clone_size: .; cdr3_aa: CASTQEAWSYGYTF; cdr3_nt: TGTGCCAGCACCCAGGAGGCCTGGAGCTATGGCTACACCTTC
d_call: .; v_call: TRBV12-3/TRBV12-4; cdr3_length: 11; j_call: TRBJ1-2; clone_size: .; cdr3_aa: CASSISYGYTF; cdr3_nt: TGTGCCAGCAGTATTAGCTATGGCTACACCTTC
d_call: .; v_call: TRBV5-1; cdr3_length: 17; j_call: TRBJ1-2; clone_size: .; cdr3_aa: CASSSQIGRSGNYGYTF; cdr3_nt: TGCGCCAGCAGCTCTCAGATTGGCAGGTCAGGAAACTATGGCTACACCTTC
d_call: TRBD1; v_call: TRBV5-1; cdr3_length: 14; j_call: TRBJ1-5; clone_size: .; cdr3_aa: CASSEQGAGQPQHF; cdr3_nt: TGCGCCAGCAGCGAGCAGGGGGCAGGTCAGCCCCAGCATTTT
d_call: .; v_call: TRBV7-8; cdr3_length: 15; j_call: TRBJ2-1; clone_size: .; cdr3_aa: CASSLATGTYNEQFF; cdr3_nt: TGTGCCAGCAGCTTGGCTACAGGGACCTACAATGAGCAGTTCTTC
d_call: .; v_call: TRBV19; cdr3_length: 18; j_call: TRBJ2-5; clone_size: .; cdr3_aa: CASSSRAPRGARRETQYF; cdr3_nt: TGTGCCAGTAGCAGCCGGGCCCCGCGCGGGGCCCGGAGGGAGACCCAGTACTTC
d_call: TRBD1; v_call: TRBV2; cdr3_length: 15; j_call: TRBJ1-1; clone_size: .; cdr3_aa: CASSGDRVMNTEAFF; cdr3_nt: TGTGCCAGCAGCGGGGACAGGGTAATGAACACTGAAGCTTTCTTT
d_call: TRBD1; v_call: TRBV6-5; cdr3_length: 12; j_call: TRBJ1-1; clone_size: .; cdr3_aa: CASGRTGFEVFF; cdr3_nt: TGTGCCAGCGGGCGGACAGGGTTTGAAGTTTTCTTT
d_call: .; v_call: TRBV2; cdr3_length: 15; j_call: TRBJ2-5; clone_size: .; cdr3_aa: CASREDWAGRETQYF; cdr3_nt: TGTGCCAGCAGGGAGGACTGGGCGGGTCGAGAGACCCAGTACTTC
d_call: .; v_call: TRBV10-3; cdr3_length: 10; j_call: TRBJ1-2; clone_size: .; cdr3_aa: CAISDFGYTF; cdr3_nt: TGTGCCATCTCAGACTTTGGCTACACCTTC
d_call: .; v_call: TRBV3-1/TRBV3-2; cdr3_length: 13; j_call: TRBJ2-1; clone_size: .; cdr3_aa: CASSAQGRNEQFF; cdr3_nt: TGTGCCAGCAGCGCTCAGGGTCGCAATGAGCAGTTCTTC
d_call: TRBD1; v_call: TRBV29-1; cdr3_length: 15; j_call: TRBJ2-2; clone_size: .; cdr3_aa: CSVLRRGRHTGELFF; cdr3_nt: TGCAGCGTCCTCCGTAGGGGGCGTCACACCGGGGAGCTGTTTTTT
d_call: TRBD1; v_call: TRBV11-2; cdr3_length: 15; j_call: TRBJ1-4; clone_size: .; cdr3_aa: CASSPGQVPNEKLFF; cdr3_nt: TGTGCCAGCAGCCCCGGACAGGTTCCGAACGAAAAACTGTTTTTT
d_call: .; v_call: TRBV27; cdr3_length: 13; j_call: TRBJ1-1; clone_size: .; cdr3_aa: CASSYREGTEAFF; cdr3_nt: TGTGCCAGCAGTTACAGGGAGGGCACTGAAGCTTTCTTT
d_call: .; v_call: TRBV14; cdr3_length: 14; j_call: TRBJ2-7; clone_size: once; cdr3_aa: CASSQSTGVYEQYF; cdr3_nt: TGTGCCAGCAGCCAATCGACAGGAGTTTACGAGCAGTACTTC
d_call: TRBD1; v_call: TRBV19; cdr3_length: 15; j_call: TRBJ2-7; clone_size: .; cdr3_aa: CASSISGQGIYEQYF; cdr3_nt: TGTGCCAGTAGTATATCTGGACAGGGGATCTACGAGCAGTACTTC
d_call: .; v_call: TRBV7-3; cdr3_length: 13; j_call: TRBJ2-7; clone_size: .; cdr3_aa: CASSLDFGSEQYF; cdr3_nt: TGTGCCAGCAGCTTAGACTTCGGATCCGAGCAGTACTTC